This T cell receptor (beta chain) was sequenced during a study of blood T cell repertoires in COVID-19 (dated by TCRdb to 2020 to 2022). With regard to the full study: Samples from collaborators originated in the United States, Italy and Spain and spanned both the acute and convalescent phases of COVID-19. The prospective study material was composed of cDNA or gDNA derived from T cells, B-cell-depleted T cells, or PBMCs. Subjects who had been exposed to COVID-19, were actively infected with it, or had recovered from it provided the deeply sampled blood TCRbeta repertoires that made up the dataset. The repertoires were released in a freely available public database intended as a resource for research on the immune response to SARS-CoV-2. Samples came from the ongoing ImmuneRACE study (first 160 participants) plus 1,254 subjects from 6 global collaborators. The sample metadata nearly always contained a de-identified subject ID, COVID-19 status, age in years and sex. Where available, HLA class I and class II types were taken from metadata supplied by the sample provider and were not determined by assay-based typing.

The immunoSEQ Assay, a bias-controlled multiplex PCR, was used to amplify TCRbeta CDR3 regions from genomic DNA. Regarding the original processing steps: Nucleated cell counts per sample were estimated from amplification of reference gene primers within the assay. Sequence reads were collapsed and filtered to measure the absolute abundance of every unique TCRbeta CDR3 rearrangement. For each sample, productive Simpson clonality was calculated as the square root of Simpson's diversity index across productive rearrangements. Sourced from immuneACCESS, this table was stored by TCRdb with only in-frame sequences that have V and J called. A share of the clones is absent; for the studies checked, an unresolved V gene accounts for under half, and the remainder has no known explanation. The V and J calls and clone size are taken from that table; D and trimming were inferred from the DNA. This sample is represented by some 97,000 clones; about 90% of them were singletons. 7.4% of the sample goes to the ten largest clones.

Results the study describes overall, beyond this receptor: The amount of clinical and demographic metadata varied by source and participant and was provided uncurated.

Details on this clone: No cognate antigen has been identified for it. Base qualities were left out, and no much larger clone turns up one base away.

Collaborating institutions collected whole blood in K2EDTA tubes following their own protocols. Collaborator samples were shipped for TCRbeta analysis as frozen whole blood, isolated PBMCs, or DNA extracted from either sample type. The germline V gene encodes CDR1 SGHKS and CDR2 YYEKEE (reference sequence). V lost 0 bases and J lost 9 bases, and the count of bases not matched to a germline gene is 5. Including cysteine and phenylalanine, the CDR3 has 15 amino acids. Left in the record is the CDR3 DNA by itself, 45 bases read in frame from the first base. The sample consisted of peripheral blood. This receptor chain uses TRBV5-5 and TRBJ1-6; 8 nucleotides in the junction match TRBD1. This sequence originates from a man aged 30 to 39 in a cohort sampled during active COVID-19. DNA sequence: TGTGCCAGCAGCTTGGGAGGACAGGGTGGTTCACCCCTCCACTTT. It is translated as CASSLGGQGGSPLHF. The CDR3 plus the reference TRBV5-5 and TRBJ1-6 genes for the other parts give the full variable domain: DAGVTQSPTHLIKTRGQQVTLRCSPISGHKSVSWYQQVLGQGPQFIFQYYEKEERGRGNFPDRFSARQFPNYSSELNVNALLLGDSALYLCASSLGGQGGSPLHFGNGTRLTVT.